This T cell receptor (beta chain) was sequenced during a study of metastatic and nonmetastatic thyroid tumors. The wider study: Comparison of repertoires was carried out across blood and tumor or nodule tissue from malignant and benign thyroid patients.

Original methodology: A distant-metastasis classifier for papillary thyroid cancer was built using CDR3 differences across clinicopathological groups. TCRdb re-called the PCR reads via MiXCR. None of the V and J calls come from the authors' own analysis; TCRdb made them. The table includes 45,000 or so clones, about 16% detected once. A note on this clone: A much bigger clone sits one base away, suggesting this may be a read error.

The length of the CDR3 is 18 residues. The V gene's germline CDR1 is LGHNT and CDR2 FRNRAP. There were no patients who had received any treatment before thyroid surgery. This TCR derives from a female donor with papillary thyroid cancer or a benign thyroid nodule (not recorded which). Some clones in this sample may be carry-over from other donors' samples. The gene calls are TRBV12-5 and TRBJ2-4, with TRBD1 matching over 9 bases. The sequenced material came from blood. The CDR3 sequence is CVSGLGQGVTLAKNIQYF. DNA of the CDR3: TGTGTTAGTGGTTTGGGACAGGGAGTGACCTTAGCCAAAAACATTCAGTACTTC.